These 23 T cell receptor beta chains were all obtained from the same sample, sequenced in a study of shared clonotypes between healthy human individuals (TCRdb year 2020). CD8 naive samples were CD45RO-negative cells positively selected for CCR7, giving a CD45RA+CCR7+ population that excluded TemRA cells. Library preparation was by the immunoSEQ multiplex PCR assay. Not all clones reach the TCRdb copy of this immuneACCESS table, which keeps in-frame sequences only. Checked studies attribute under half of the gap to unresolved V genes and leave the rest unexplained. The sample table shows around 2,000,000 clones, and more than 85% are seen once. Over 1.5% of the sample is in the top ten clones. The specimen sequenced was naive CD8+ T cells from PBMCs. The sample's cell subset or site label is to be understood as: CD45RA+CCR7+. Source of these receptors: a man aged 18 to 30 in good health. Some clones in this sample may be carry-over from other donors' samples.

This clone turned up a few times. This CDR3 is CASSIVGEGKLFF. The CDR3 DNA sequence: TGTGCCAGTAGTATAGTCGGTGAAGGAAAACTGTTTTTT. The chain combines TRBV19 with TRBJ1-4; no clear D gene. There are 13 residues in the CDR3. Germline V gene sequence: CDR1 LNHDA, CDR2 SQIVND (reference sequence). V lost 1 base, J lost 10 bases, and 10 bases lay in between.

J is TRBJ1-2 and V is TRBV5-6, with D perhaps TRBD1 (6 bases). The CDR3 contains 14 residues. The germline V gene encodes CDR1 SGHDT and CDR2 YYEEEE. V gave up 5 bases and J gave up 4 bases, with 15 bases separating them. CDR3 DNA: TGTGCCAGCAGGTATCAGGGGTCCGGCTATGGCTACACCTTC. Translation: CASRYQGSGYGYTF. The whole variable domain, filled in from reference TRBV5-6 and TRBJ1-2, reads DAGVTQSPTHLIKTRGQQVTLRCSPKSGHDTVSWYQQALGQGPQFIFQYYEEEERQRGNFPDRFSGHQFPNYSSELNVNALLLGDSALYLCASRYQGSGYGYTFGSGTRLTVV.

The V and J genes are TRBV6-5 and TRBJ1-6; no reliable D call. Germline loops: CDR1 MNHEY, CDR2 SVGAGI. V was shortened by 0 bases and J by 7 bases, with 10 bases between the two germline ends. The CDR3 covers 15 residues. The CDR3 protein is CASSYSRTGNSPLHF. DNA of the CDR3: TGTGCCAGCAGTTACTCGCGGACGGGAAATTCACCCCTCCACTTT.

This chain joins TRBV6-5 and TRBJ2-7, with D perhaps TRBD2 (6 bases). The CDR3 runs 13 residues. The germline V gene encodes CDR1 MNHEY and CDR2 SVGAGI. Trimming took off 6 bases at V and 3 bases at J, with 12 bases between the two ends. CDR3 in DNA: TGTGCCAGCAGAGGATGGAGGGACTACGAGCAGTACTTC. It specifies CASRGWRDYEQYF.

The count of this clone is one. The chain combines TRBV10-3 with TRBJ2-1, with no clear D. CDR1 ENHRY and CDR2 SYGVKD come from the germline V gene. CDR3 length: 15 residues. Trimming cost V 0 bases and J 6 bases, with 12 bases left between them. The chain's CDR3 is CAISESGRSSNEQFF. Written as DNA, the CDR3 is TGTGCCATCAGTGAGTCCGGCCGAAGTAGCAATGAGCAGTTCTTC.

The chain is built from TRBV5-4 and TRBJ2-7, with 14 bases aligning to TRBD2. V gave up 3 bases and J gave up 6 bases; unmatched junction bases: 5. The CDR3 loop spans 15 amino acids. Germline CDR1 reads SGHNT; CDR2 reads YYREEE (reference sequence). In DNA form, the CDR3 reads TGTGCCAGCAGCTGGGGACTAGCGGGAGTGCGCGAGCAGTACTTC. Its translation: CASSWGLAGVREQYF.

This chain joins TRBV6-1 and TRBJ2-7; D is perhaps TRBD2 (6 bases). The CDR3 extends over 14 amino acids. Germline CDR1 and CDR2: MNHNS and SASEGT. V shed 6 bases and J shed 5 bases, with 17 bases lying between them. CDR3: CASRGLPGLHEQYF. The DNA of the CDR3 is TGTGCCAGCAGGGGACTCCCGGGCCTCCACGAGCAGTACTTC.

The gene calls are TRBV5-1 and TRBJ2-7; 8 bases are a match to TRBD2. V dropped 0 bases and J dropped 6; count of bases not matched to a gene: 8. This CDR3 is built from 15 residues. In germline, CDR1 is SGHRS, CDR2 YFSETQ. The CDR3 DNA sequence: TGCGCCAGCAGCTTGGCTCTCAGCGGGAGATCCGAGCAGTACTTC. Translation: CASSLALSGRSEQYF.

The rearrangement uses TRBV6-5 and TRBJ2-7; D possibly corresponds to TRBD2 (5 bases). CDR1 and CDR2 from the germline V gene are MNHEY and SVGAGI. This CDR3 comprises 16 residues. V lost 0 bases and J lost 5, with 17 bases in between. Written as DNA, the CDR3 is TGTGCCAGCAGTTACTCCAACCCCAGGACTGGGGACGAGCAGTACTTC. Protein sequence: CASSYSNPRTGDEQYF.

This chain connects TRBV27 to TRBJ1-5, with unresolved D. V lost 5 bases and J 5 bases, leaving 13 bases between the germline ends. Germline V gene data show CDR1 as MNHEY and CDR2 as SMNVEV (reference sequence). CDR3 length equals 14 residues. CDR3 in DNA: TGTGCCAGCAGTCCACTGAACTCCTATCAGCCCCAGCATTTT. This encodes CASSPLNSYQPQHF.

The V gene is TRBV7-9, the J gene TRBJ2-7; D is ambiguous. The CDR3 covers 15 residues. Germline values: CDR1 SEHNR, CDR2 FQNEAQ (reference sequence). The V end was cut by 5 bases, the J end by 3 bases, with 17 bases between. CDR3 residues: CASSHPTVLVYEQYF. The CDR3 DNA reads TGTGCCAGCAGCCACCCTACAGTGTTAGTCTACGAGCAGTACTTC.

This chain links TRBV5-6 with TRBJ1-5; D not certain. Per germline, CDR1 SGHDT and CDR2 YYEEEE. This CDR3 region has 13 residues. V gave up 0 bases and J gave up 8 bases, with 9 bases separating them. The CDR3 nucleotides read TGTGCCAGCAGCTTGGGAGGAACAGAGCCCCAGCATTTT. Protein product: CASSLGGTEPQHF.

The rearrangement links TRBV9 to TRBJ2-1; TRBD2 matches 13 bases. Germline trimming cut 0 bases from V and 4 bases from J; bases unmatched to any gene: 10. This CDR3 contains 19 residues. CDR1 and CDR2 (germline): SGDLS, YYNGEE. The CDR3 reads CASSVGLAGGTGFYNEQFF. The CDR3 DNA reads TGTGCCAGCAGCGTAGGACTAGCGGGAGGCACTGGTTTTTACAATGAGCAGTTCTTC. The variable domain in full, completed from reference TRBV9 and TRBJ2-1, reads DSGVTQTPKHLITATGQRVTLRCSPRSGDLSVYWYQQSLDQGLQFLIQYYNGEERAKGNILERFSAQQFPDLHSELNLSSLELGDSALYFCASSVGLAGGTGFYNEQFFGPGTRLTVL.

CDR3 sequence (DNA): TGTGCCAGCAGCCGAACAGAACACCTCTCCTACGAGCAGTACTTC. This sequence encodes CASSRTEHLSYEQYF. The chain carries TRBV14 and TRBJ2-7; D is ambiguous. The germline V and J ends were trimmed by 4 bases and 0 bases, with 13 bases remaining between them. Germline values: CDR1 SGHDN, CDR2 FVKESK. The CDR3 extends over 15 amino acids.

The chain joins TRBV9 to TRBJ2-7; the D gene is possibly TRBD2 (6 bases). The CDR3 has 13 amino acids. Germline lookup yields CDR1 SGDLS and CDR2 YYNGEE. Deletions cut 3 bases from V and 5 bases from J, with 12 bases between. The CDR3 sequence: CASSGEGGNEQYF. CDR3 nucleotides: TGTGCCAGCAGCGGTGAGGGCGGGAACGAGCAGTACTTC.

The chain has TRBV2 and TRBJ2-7; no firm D call. The ends were cut back, 0 bases at V and 4 bases at J, with 10 bases in the middle. This CDR3 contains 14 residues. The germline V gene has CDR1 SNHLY and CDR2 FYNNEI. CDR3 sequence (DNA): TGTGCCAGCAGTGAAGCGGGAAAGGCATACGAGCAGTACTTC. It is translated as CASSEAGKAYEQYF.

The V call is TRBV30, the J call TRBJ1-1; possibly TRBD1 for D (5 bases). This CDR3 region has 13 residues. The germline V gene encodes CDR1 GTSNPN and CDR2 SVGIG (reference sequence). V lost 0 bases and J 5 bases, leaving 10 bases between the germline ends. CDR3 nucleotide sequence: TGTGCCTGGAGTGTACAGGAGCGGACTGAAGCTTTCTTT. Its protein is CAWSVQERTEAFF.

This clone was detected only once. CDR3 region: CASSPRGGRGTGELFF. The DNA for the CDR3 is TGTGCCAGCAGCCCCCGGGGGGGGCGAGGCACCGGGGAGCTGTTTTTT. The chain joins TRBV27 to TRBJ2-2, with TRBD2 matching 8 bases. With V trimmed by 6 bases and J by 4 bases, 10 bases remained unmatched. From germline, CDR1 is MNHEY and CDR2 SMNVEV (reference sequence). The CDR3 loop spans 16 amino acids.

This clone appeared once. CDR3 region: CAISGPRDTRFYEQYF. The CDR3 DNA sequence: TGTGCCATCAGTGGACCCCGAGACACGAGGTTCTACGAGCAGTACTTC. J is TRBJ2-7 and V is TRBV10-3; D ambiguous. The CDR3 consists of 16 residues. V was pared by 4 bases and J by 3 bases, with 19 bases between. Germline CDR1 is ENHRY and CDR2 is SYGVKD.

The chain is built from TRBV19 and TRBJ1-1; TRBD1 agrees at 10 bases. V trimming: 7 bases; J trimming: 4 bases; junction bases outside the gene matches: 6. The CDR3 extends over 14 amino acids. The germline V gene has CDR1 LNHDA and CDR2 SQIVND (reference sequence). CDR3 region: CASTRTGGGTEAFF. The CDR3, as DNA: TGTGCCAGTACTAGGACAGGGGGTGGCACTGAAGCTTTCTTT.

V and J are TRBV19 and TRBJ2-1; unclear D gene. The CDR3 covers 13 residues. Per the germline V gene, CDR1 is LNHDA and CDR2 is SQIVND (reference sequence). Trimming took off 5 bases at V and 8 bases at J, with 13 bases between the two ends. CDR3: CASSPRLDDEQFF. Here the CDR3 DNA reads TGTGCCAGTAGTCCGCGCCTGGACGATGAGCAGTTCTTC.

Details on this clone: A read error may produce the germline difference seen at one junction end. V and J are TRBV11-2 and TRBJ1-1; the D is unclear. Per the germline V gene, CDR1 is SGHAT and CDR2 is FQNNGV. The CDR3 has 12 amino acids. CDR3 sequence reads: CASSPGNPEAFF. The CDR3 nucleotides read TGTGCCAGCAGCCCCGGGAACCCTGAAGCTTTCTTT.

This chain joins TRBV29-1 and TRBJ2-1, with TRBD1 identical over 9 bases. There are 13 residues in the CDR3. Germline values: CDR1 SQVTM, CDR2 ANQGSEA. Unmatched junction bases numbered 7, after V lost 7 bases and J lost 6 bases. The chain's CDR3 is CSAVRDRVNEQFF. In nucleotides, the CDR3 is TGCAGCGCGGTCCGGGACAGGGTCAATGAGCAGTTCTTC.